This T cell receptor beta chain is from a study of blood T cell repertoires in COVID-19 (dated by TCRdb to about 2020). Background on the whole study: The collaborator samples originated in the United States, Italy and Spain and spanned the acute and convalescent phases of COVID-19. The material from the prospective study consisted of cDNA or gDNA derived from T cells, B-cell-depleted T cells, or PBMCs. The dataset comprised deeply sampled blood TCRbeta repertoires from subjects exposed to, actively infected with, or recovered from COVID-19. The repertoires were released in a freely available public database meant as a resource for research on the immune response to SARS-CoV-2. Samples were obtained from the ongoing ImmuneRACE study (first 160 participants) and from approximately 1,200 subjects provided by 6 global collaborators. Sample metadata almost always included a de-identified subject ID, COVID-19 status, age in years and sex. Where available, HLA class I and class II types were taken from metadata supplied by the sample provider and were not determined by assay-based typing. Overall study outcomes, separate from this receptor: Clinical and demographic metadata were provided uncurated, with the amount varying by source and participant.

Measured from the cysteine to the phenylalanine, the CDR3 is 13 residues long. Left in the record is the CDR3 DNA by itself, 39 bases read in frame from the first base. Unmatched junction bases come to 9, with V trimmed by 5 bases and J by 9 bases. The CDR1 and CDR2 encoded by the germline V gene (reference sequence) are LGHDT and YNNKEL. This clone was counted a few times. The antigen this receptor binds is unknown. There are no base qualities to consult, and no much larger clone falls within one base. The collaborating institutions used their own protocols to collect whole blood in K2EDTA tubes. For TCRbeta analysis, collaborators shipped samples as frozen whole blood, isolated PBMCs, or DNA extracted from either of those sample types. TCRbeta CDR3 regions were amplified from genomic DNA using the immunoSEQ Assay, a bias-controlled multiplex PCR. The source study handled its data this way. The number of nucleated cells in each sample was estimated by amplification of reference gene primers within the assay. To quantify the absolute abundance of each unique TCRbeta CDR3 rearrangement, sequence reads were collapsed and filtered. For each sample, productive Simpson clonality was calculated as the square root of Simpson's diversity index across productive rearrangements. This is the immuneACCESS table as TCRdb keeps it, with only in-frame sequences that have V and J called. A part of the clones is gone; compared with another copy, unresolved V genes explain less than half, and the rest is unexplained. V and J calls plus clone size are reproduced from that table; the DNA served to infer D and trimming. For this sample there are 250,000 to 300,000 clones; roughly 79% appear just once. The ten largest make up 2.5% to 3% of the sample.

The clonotype comes from a woman aged 55-75 years with active or convalescent COVID-19. What was sequenced was peripheral blood. The chain uses TRBV3-1 (or the pseudogene TRBV3-2) and TRBJ1-1, with 7 middle bases fitting TRBD1. The DNA sequence follows: TGTGCCAGCAGCTCAACAGGGGACGGTAAAGCTTTCTTT. This translates into CASSSTGDGKAFF.